This passage covers 32 T cell receptor beta chains from one sample sequenced in a study of regulatory and conventional T cells in RAG deficiency. Libraries were prepared by immunoSEQ multiplex PCR; TCRdb keeps only in-frame clonotypes and omits some of them. In the table there are 10,000 to 15,000 clones, 90% to 95% of which are singletons. Conventional CD4+ T cells were sorted from blood as CD25-low CD127-high cells. The same data also contributed to another study, on regulatory T cells. In that study: The PCR used 52 TRBV and 13 TRBJ primers.

The sample consisted of CD4+ effector T cells sorted from blood. The source is a human donor in good health.

The gene calls are TRBV11-2 and TRBJ2-2; TRBD1 aligns across 10 bases. Germline values: CDR1 SGHAT, CDR2 FQNNGV. CDR3 length: 16 residues. With 3 bases clipped from V and 3 bases from J, the junction kept 4 bases outside the gene matches. The CDR3 reads CASSFIGTGDTGELFF. Here the CDR3 DNA reads TGTGCCAGCAGCTTTATCGGGACAGGGGACACCGGGGAGCTGTTTTTT.

This sequence joins TRBV9 and TRBJ2-1; TRBD2 agrees at 15 bases. J was trimmed by 7 bases and V by 3 bases; bases with no gene match: 5. Germline CDR1 is SGDLS and CDR2 is YYNGEE. This CDR3 has 16 residues. The DNA for the CDR3 is TGTGCCAGCAGCGCAACCGGGACTAGCGGGAGGAATGAGCAGTTCTTC. Its protein product is CASSATGTSGRNEQFF.

CDR3 sequence: CASTDYRPLDTQYF. The CDR3 DNA reads as TGTGCCAGCACTGACTACCGCCCGTTGGATACGCAGTATTTT. The chain has TRBV2 and TRBJ2-3, with a weak D call TRBD2 (5 bases). The CDR3 spans 14 residues. Trimming pared 7 bases from V and 6 bases from J, leaving 17 bases between. Germline lookup yields CDR1 SNHLY and CDR2 FYNNEI.

The CDR3 protein is CASSLSWGANGYTF. The CDR3 DNA is TGTGCCAGCAGCCTTAGCTGGGGGGCAAATGGCTACACCTTC. The chain has TRBV9 and TRBJ1-2; the D gene is possibly TRBD1 (6 bases). The CDR3 is made up of 14 amino acids. Germline V lookup: CDR1 SGDLS, CDR2 YYNGEE. With 4 bases removed from V and 6 bases from J, the gap between germline ends came to 16 bases.

This clone was recorded a few times. V and J are TRBV7-9 and TRBJ2-7; the match to TRBD2 covers 11 bases. This CDR3 region has 14 residues. CDR1 and CDR2 from the germline V gene are SEHNR and FQNEAQ (reference sequence). V dropped 3 bases and J dropped 3; count of bases not matched to a gene: 1. The CDR3, as DNA: TGTGCCAGCAGCTTGACTAGCGGGGACTACGAGCAGTACTTC. Translating gives CASSLTSGDYEQYF.

The chain employs TRBV28 and TRBJ2-5; TRBD2 matches 7 bases. J lost 3 bases, V lost 6 bases, and 1 base had no gene match. The CDR3 has 12 amino acids. CDR1 and CDR2 from the germline V gene are MDHEN and SYDVKM. CDR3 nucleotide sequence: TGTGCCAGCAGCCGGGGGGAAGAGACCCAGTACTTC. Translation: CASSRGEETQYF.

The chain joins TRBV11-2 to TRBJ1-2; D perhaps matches TRBD1 (6 bases). The germline V and J ends were trimmed by 1 base and 8 bases, with 8 bases remaining between them. There are 12 residues in the CDR3. Germline assignment: CDR1 SGHAT and CDR2 FQNNGV. In nucleotides, the CDR3 is TGTGCCAGCAGCTTAGTTGGGGGCGGCTACACCTTC. Its protein is CASSLVGGGYTF.

This clone has a single count. The genes are TRBV6-6 and TRBJ1-6; D gene uncertain. CDR3 size: 15 residues. Germline CDR1 and CDR2: MNHNY and SVGAGI (reference sequence). Deletions cut 8 bases from V and 0 bases from J, with 11 bases between. CDR3 in DNA: TGTGCCAGCTCAAGGGCTAGCTCCTATAATTCACCCCTCCACTTT. Encoded protein: CASSRASSYNSPLHF.

The rearrangement joins TRBV9 to TRBJ2-2; no reliable D call. Germline V gene lookup returns CDR1 SGDLS and CDR2 YYNGEE. V lost 4 bases and J lost 2, with 12 bases in between. CDR3 size: 15 residues. CDR3 bases: TGTGCCAGCAGCAAAACCGGTCGAAACACCGGGGAGCTGTTTTTT. Its protein is CASSKTGRNTGELFF.

The V call is TRBV7-2, the J call TRBJ1-5, with 11 nucleotides matching TRBD1. V shed 5 bases and J 0 bases; nucleotides not matched to a gene: 3. Germline V gene data show CDR1 as SGHTA and CDR2 as FQGNSA. The CDR3 runs to 16 residues. The chain's CDR3 is CASSPDRGLSNQPQHF. The CDR3, as DNA: TGTGCCAGCAGCCCGGACAGGGGGCTTAGCAATCAGCCCCAGCATTTT. Filled out from reference TRBV7-2 and TRBJ1-5, the complete variable domain reads GAGVSQSPSNKVTEKGKDVELRCDPISGHTALYWYRQSLGQGLEFLIYFQGNSAPDKSGLPSDRFSAERTGGSVSTLTIQRTQQEDSAVYLCASSPDRGLSNQPQHFGDGTRLSIL.

This sequence joins TRBV30 and TRBJ1-1; D not resolved. This CDR3 has 15 residues. Germline CDR1 GTSNPN, CDR2 SVGIG (reference sequence). Trimming shortened V by 0 bases and J by 1 base, and 12 bases separated the two germline ends. The CDR3 loop reads CAWSVIGFGNTEAFF. The CDR3 DNA sequence: TGTGCCTGGAGTGTAATAGGGTTCGGGAACACTGAAGCTTTCTTT.

The chain has TRBV2 and TRBJ2-7; 7 positions agree with TRBD1. The CDR3 spans 12 residues. From germline, CDR1 is SNHLY and CDR2 FYNNEI. The V segment lost 6 bases and the J segment 6 bases; nucleotides outside the gene matches: 5. In nucleotides, the CDR3 is TGTGCCAGCAGAGTTACAGGGGTCGAGCAGTACTTC. As protein: CASRVTGVEQYF.

The chain recombines TRBV10-3 with TRBJ2-1, with 10 bases lining up with TRBD2. The CDR3 contains 15 residues. Germline V gene data show CDR1 as ENHRY and CDR2 as SYGVKD. The J segment lost 7 bases and the V segment lost 4 bases, leaving 7 bases of the junction unmatched. CDR3 sequence: CAISGSGGAWNEQFF. The CDR3 DNA follows: TGTGCCATCAGTGGGAGCGGGGGGGCCTGGAATGAGCAGTTCTTC.

The chain has TRBV7-3 and TRBJ2-5, with TRBD2 matching over 13 bases. V dropped 5 bases and J dropped 4; count of bases not matched to a gene: 7. The CDR3 spans 16 residues. Germline CDR1 and CDR2: SGHTA and FQGTGA. CDR3 DNA sequence: TGTGCCAGCAGCCCCACTAGCGGGGGGGCCTCAGAGACCCAGTACTTC. Translating it yields CASSPTSGGASETQYF.

In nucleotides, the CDR3 is TGTGCCAGCAGCTCCGGAGGCGGGGGGGCCATCATTGAGCAGTTCTTC. Translating it yields CASSSGGGGAIIEQFF. The rearrangement links TRBV5-4 to TRBJ2-1, with 9 bases lining up with TRBD2. Germline V lookup: CDR1 SGHNT, CDR2 YYREEE (reference sequence). CDR3 size: 16 residues. Losses at the gene ends were 3 bases for V and 9 bases for J; bases not matched to a gene: 13.

The chain joins TRBV6-5 to TRBJ1-1; perhaps TRBD1 as D (6 bases). This CDR3 region has 14 residues. V dropped 7 bases and J dropped 1 base, with 13 bases sitting between them. Germline lookup yields CDR1 MNHEY and CDR2 SVGAGI. The CDR3 loop reads CASNIIQGNTEAFF. The CDR3 DNA follows: TGTGCCAGCAATATAATACAGGGGAACACTGAAGCTTTCTTT.

The genes are TRBV5-1 and TRBJ1-4; possibly TRBD1 for D (5 bases). V lost 4 bases, J lost 5 bases, and 12 bases lay in between. The CDR3 sequence is 14 residues long. CDR1 SGHRS and CDR2 YFSETQ come from the germline V gene. The CDR3 is CASSPGTVNEKLFF. In DNA, the CDR3 is TGCGCCAGCAGCCCGGGGACGGTAAATGAAAAACTGTTTTTT. The variable domain in full, with the rest retrieved from reference TRBV5-1 and TRBJ1-4, is KAGVTQTPRYLIKTRGQQVTLSCSPISGHRSVSWYQQTPGQGLQFLFEYFSETQRNKGNFPGRFSGRQFSNSRSEMNVSTLELGDSALYLCASSPGTVNEKLFFGSGTQLSVL.

The rearrangement uses TRBV11-2 and TRBJ2-1, with 8 bases fitting TRBD2. With V trimmed by 5 bases and J by 4 bases, 7 bases remained unmatched. CDR1 and CDR2 from the germline V gene are SGHAT and FQNNGV. This CDR3 region has 15 residues. In DNA, the CDR3 is TGTGCCAGCAGCACAAACGGGGGGGGTTACAATGAGCAGTTCTTC. Protein product: CASSTNGGGYNEQFF.

V usage is TRBV5-1 and J usage is TRBJ1-2; TRBD1 agrees at 9 bases. Germline V gives CDR1 SGHRS, CDR2 YFSETQ. The CDR3 runs to 16 residues. With V trimmed by 4 bases and J by 12 bases, 19 bases remained unmatched. In DNA, the CDR3 is TGCGCCAGCAGCCCTCAGACAGGGGGAAGCGCAAAGAGGGACACCTTC. This translates into CASSPQTGGSAKRDTF.

This chain connects TRBV7-6 to TRBJ1-2, with no clear D. The CDR3 has 13 residues. V shed 1 base and J shed 6 bases, with 9 bases lying between them. The germline V gene encodes CDR1 SGHVS and CDR2 FNYEAQ. CDR3 residues: CASSLVVSDGYTF. The DNA of the CDR3 is TGTGCCAGCAGCTTAGTCGTGTCGGATGGCTACACCTTC.

The chain uses TRBV9 and TRBJ1-6, with 7 bases matching TRBD1. Germline-derived CDR1 and CDR2 are SGDLS and YYNGEE. The CDR3 loop spans 18 amino acids. With 2 bases clipped from V and 7 bases from J, the junction kept 15 bases outside the gene matches. CDR3 sequence reads: CASSVPSGVRDRNSPLHF. The CDR3 DNA follows: TGTGCCAGCAGCGTCCCCTCAGGCGTCCGGGACAGAAATTCACCCCTCCACTTT.

This chain uses TRBV2 with TRBJ1-1; TRBD1 matches at 9 bases. The CDR3 has 14 amino acids. Trimming took 8 bases from V and 2 from J; bases not matched to a gene: 6. Germline loops: CDR1 SNHLY, CDR2 FYNNEI. The CDR3 spells CASGGQGKNTEAFF. Written as DNA, the CDR3 is TGTGCCAGCGGGGGACAGGGAAAAAACACTGAAGCTTTCTTT.

In its sample, this clone was seen once. This rearrangement joins TRBV6-5 to TRBJ1-1, with no clear D. This CDR3 has 13 residues. V gave up 6 bases and J gave up 1 base, with 9 bases separating them. From germline, CDR1 is MNHEY and CDR2 SVGAGI. CDR3 in amino acids: CASRLDGNTEAFF. DNA for the CDR3: TGTGCCAGCAGACTGGACGGGAACACTGAAGCTTTCTTT.

The chain joins TRBV5-4 to TRBJ2-5, with TRBD2 matching over 14 bases. Germline lookup yields CDR1 SGHNT and CDR2 YYREEE (reference sequence). The CDR3 contains 17 residues. J was trimmed by 0 bases and V by 4 bases; bases with no gene match: 5. CDR3 in DNA: TGTGCCAGCAGCCGGACTAGCGGGGGGCGATACCAAGAGACCCAGTACTTC. This translates into CASSRTSGGRYQETQYF.

The chain couples TRBV11-3 to TRBJ2-1; 10 nucleotides line up with TRBD1. This CDR3 spans 15 amino acids. The germline V gene encodes CDR1 SGHNT and CDR2 YENEEA. The J segment lost 8 bases and the V segment lost 3 bases, leaving 7 bases of the junction unmatched. Written as DNA, the CDR3 is TGTGCCAGCAGCTTGGGACAGGGGCCGGAGGATGAGCAGTTCTTC. Amino acid sequence: CASSLGQGPEDEQFF.

This sequence joins TRBV7-8 and TRBJ2-7; 8 bases line up with TRBD2. CDR3 length: 15 residues. Germline V CDR1 and CDR2: SGHVS, FQNEAQ. V lost 6 bases to trimming and J lost 0 bases; unmatched junction nucleotides: 7. The DNA of the CDR3 is TGTGCCAGCAGTTATACTAGCGGCCGCTCCTACGAGCAGTACTTC. As protein: CASSYTSGRSYEQYF.

This chain links TRBV7-9 with TRBJ1-1, with D hard to call. Germline V gives CDR1 SEHNR, CDR2 FQNEAQ (reference sequence). This CDR3 region has 15 residues. V was trimmed by 5 bases and J by 0 bases, leaving 13 bases between them. CDR3 protein: CASSPYRRMNTEAFF. Written as DNA, the CDR3 is TGTGCCAGCAGCCCATACCGCAGGATGAACACTGAAGCTTTCTTT. The entire variable domain, with the rest obtained from reference TRBV7-9 and TRBJ1-1, is as follows: DTGVSQNPRHKITKRGQNVTFRCDPISEHNRLYWYRQTLGQGPEFLTYFQNEAQLEKSRLLSDRFSAERPKGSFSTLEIQRTEQGDSAMYLCASSPYRRMNTEAFFGQGTRLTVV.

The chain has TRBV4-2 and TRBJ1-2, with D possibly matching TRBD1 (5 bases). V was trimmed by 5 bases and J by 7 bases, leaving 14 bases between them. This CDR3 region has 13 residues. The germline V gene has CDR1 LGHNA and CDR2 YNFKEQ. CDR3 protein: CASSLAGPGGYTF. CDR3 bases: TGTGCCAGCAGCTTGGCGGGGCCCGGTGGCTACACCTTC.

The rearrangement joins TRBV6-5 to TRBJ1-1; D is undetermined. This CDR3 region has 15 residues. V lost 0 bases and J 1 base, leaving 9 bases between the germline ends. Per the germline V gene, CDR1 is MNHEY and CDR2 is SVGAGI. The DNA for the CDR3 is TGTGCCAGCAGTTACTCGGGCAGGCCGAACACTGAAGCTTTCTTT. The encoded protein is CASSYSGRPNTEAFF.

The chain has TRBV5-1 and TRBJ2-3, with D hard to call. Germline V gene data show CDR1 as SGHRS and CDR2 as YFSETQ. Trimming took 1 base from V and 1 from J, leaving 10 bases between them. The CDR3 is made up of 15 amino acids. The DNA for the CDR3 is TGCGCCAGCAGCTTGATTGGCCCCCGCACAGATACGCAGTATTTT. This sequence encodes CASSLIGPRTDTQYF.

The CDR3 spells CASSSVAGANTGELFF. CDR3 nucleotide sequence: TGTGCCAGCAGCTCAGTAGCGGGGGCGAACACCGGGGAGCTGTTTTTT. The V call is TRBV7-3, the J call TRBJ2-2; 9 bases are shared with TRBD2. The J segment lost 0 bases and the V segment lost 4 bases, leaving 3 bases of the junction unmatched. Germline assignment: CDR1 SGHTA and CDR2 FQGTGA. This CDR3 comprises 16 residues.

The rearrangement joins TRBV11-2 to TRBJ2-1, with 7 bases fitting TRBD1. The ends lost 2 bases at V and 1 base at J; junction bases unmatched: 5. Germline CDR1 and CDR2: SGHAT and FQNNGV. CDR3 length equals 16 residues. In DNA form, the CDR3 reads TGTGCCAGCAGCTTACAGGGGGAGATTTCCTACAATGAGCAGTTCTTC. Translated: CASSLQGEISYNEQFF. The whole variable domain, filled in from reference TRBV11-2 and TRBJ2-1, reads EAGVAQSPRYKIIEKRQSVAFWCNPISGHATLYWYQQILGQGPKLLIQFQNNGVVDDSQLPKDRFSAERLKGVDSTLKIQPAKLEDSAVYLCASSLQGEISYNEQFFGPGTRLTVL.